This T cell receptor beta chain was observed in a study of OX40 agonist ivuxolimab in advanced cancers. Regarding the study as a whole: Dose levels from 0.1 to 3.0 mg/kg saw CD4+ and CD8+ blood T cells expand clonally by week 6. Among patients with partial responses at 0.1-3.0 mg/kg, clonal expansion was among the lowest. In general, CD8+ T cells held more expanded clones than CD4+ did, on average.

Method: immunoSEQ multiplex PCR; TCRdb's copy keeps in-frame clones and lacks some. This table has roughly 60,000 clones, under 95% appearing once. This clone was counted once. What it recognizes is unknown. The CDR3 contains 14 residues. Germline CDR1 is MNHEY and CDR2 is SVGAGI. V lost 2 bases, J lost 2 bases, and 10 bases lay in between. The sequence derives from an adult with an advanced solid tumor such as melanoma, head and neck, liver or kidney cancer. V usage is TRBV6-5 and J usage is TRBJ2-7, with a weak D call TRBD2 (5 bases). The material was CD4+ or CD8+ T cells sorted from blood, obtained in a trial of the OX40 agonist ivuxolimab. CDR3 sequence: CASSYADFTYEQYF. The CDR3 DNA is TGTGCCAGCAGTTACGCGGACTTCACCTACGAGCAGTACTTC.